This T cell receptor beta chain was identified during a study of blood T cell repertoires in COVID-19. For the study at large: Some COVID-19 samples were acute and others convalescent; all came from the United States, Italy and Spain. Sources were T cells, B-cell-depleted T cells, or PBMCs; the material itself was cDNA or gDNA.

In the study's own analysis: Amplification of reference gene primers was used by the study to estimate nucleated cell counts. Libraries were prepared by immunoSEQ multiplex PCR; TCRdb keeps only in-frame clonotypes and omits some of them. That table is the source of V, J and clone size, and D and trimming were worked out from the DNA. The data show 250,000 or so clones, 70% to 90% seen once. This CDR3 comprises 16 residues. The germline CDR1 and CDR2 sequences are SQVTM and ANQGSEA. Trimming took off 7 bases at V and 4 bases at J, with 22 bases between the two ends. Symptom resolution, clearance, or two negative PCRs marked the recovered donors of Cohort 3.

Specimen: PBMCs or T cells enriched from blood (not recorded which). The chain has TRBV29-1 and TRBJ2-2, with TRBD2 as a possible D gene (6 bases). This receptor was identified in a woman aged 45-60 years who had recovered from COVID-19. In DNA form, the CDR3 reads TGCAGCGCCCGCCGGGAGCGGCCACGGGGCACCGGGGAGCTGTTTTTT. It specifies CSARRERPRGTGELFF.